This T cell receptor beta chain comes out of a study of CXCR3-negative and CXCR3-positive naive CD8 T cells (dated by TCRdb to the late 2010s). Looking at the study overall: Approximately 130 million TRB reads were obtained in total, roughly 1.5 +/- 0.3 million reads per library. For the TRBV-TRBJ cluster analysis, the naive subsets came from 5 or 6 donors, while the memory cells came from 3 donors. Diversity and physicochemical repertoire analyses covered 10 to 11 donors pooled from two independent experiments.

Each CD8+ T cell subset was flow-sorted in triplicate, and around 320,000 cells per subset were placed directly into RLT lysis buffer. To keep memory contaminants out, a stringent definition of naive CD8+ T cells was applied: CD45RO-CCR7+CD27+CD95-. Peripheral blood mononuclear cells were isolated from buffy coats using standard density gradient centrifugation. A FACSAria III was used to flow-sort naive CD8+ T cells into CXCR3-negative and CXCR3-positive populations. Total RNA was extracted from sorted cells with an RNeasy Mini Kit. Of note for this clonotype: No antigen is known for it.

Results the study describes overall, beyond this receptor: TRB CDR3s from CXCR3-positive naive cells showed higher hydrophobicity (lower Kidera factor 4), lower energy, and higher strength and volume indices than CXCR3-negative naive cells. Within the same donor, TRBV-TRBJ usage looked similar between naive CXCR3-negative and CXCR3-positive cells, but memory cells had distinct patterns. Surface CD5, linked to self-reactivity in mice, was comparable between naive subsets; TCR interaction strength was therefore also inferred from TRB CDR3 physicochemical properties. CXCR3 expression partially decreased after cryopreservation, so most assays used freshly isolated PBMCs. Both naive subsets had comparably high repertoire diversity, while memory CD8+ T cells had much lower repertoire diversity.

The instrument was a NextSeq 550. The Human TCR Profiling Kit (MiLaboratory) was used to prepare UMI-labeled 5' RACE TRB cDNA libraries. cDNA synthesis used the entire amount of extracted RNA, and PCR amplification then used the entire amount of cDNA produced. The libraries were made side by side, with each library going through the same number of PCR cycles. The paper's data handling went like this. About 50,000 +/- 10,000 unique UMI-labeled TRB cDNA molecules per library were extracted with MIGEC and MiXCR, with at least two reads per UMI required. On average, each library contained about 40,000 +/- 10,000 functional in-frame TRB CDR3 nucleotide clonotypes without stop codons. Diversity metrics, including normalized Shannon-Wiener and Chao1, were computed in VDJtools after downsampling to 5000 UMI-labeled TRB molecules per sample. VDJtools computed clonotype-size-weighted physicochemical properties of the central five CDR3 residues: interaction energy, strength, volume and Kidera factor 4. Reads reprocessed by TCRdb are summarized as one entry per CDR3 protein sequence, and DNA is absent. For this entry, the V and J calls and clone size follow TCRdb and not the study's own pipeline. The sample's table covers roughly 89,000 distinct CDR3 sequences. The ten most abundant clones make up 0.85% to 1.4% of the sample.

The CDR3, from cysteine to phenylalanine, totals 15 residues. The entry carries no DNA sequence. Per the germline V gene, MNHEY is the CDR1 and SVGAGI is the CDR2. Material: naive CXCR3- CD8+ T cells from blood. This specimen's cell subset or site label, per the study, means: CD45RO-CCR7+CD27+CD95- naive CD8+ T cells lacking CXCR3 (TNR3-). The chain couples TRBV6-5 to TRBJ2-4; absent DNA, TCRdb's TRBD1 call cannot be checked. The TCR sequence derives from a human donor in good health. Some clones in this sample may be carry-over from other donors' samples. CDR3 reads: CASSYEGTGLGIQYF.